The 32 T cell receptor beta chains reported below all come from one sample, sequenced in a study of PD-1 blockade in classical Hodgkin lymphoma. Sequencing was performed with immunoSEQ multiplex PCR; in TCRdb, only in-frame clones are kept and a portion is missing. This sample has 25,000 to 30,000 clones; roughly 88% occur once, and the top ten carry 5.5% to 8.5%. Autologous stem cell transplantation was followed by relapse in every patient, and brentuximab vedotin exposure varied. Thawed PBMCs were subjected to magnetic negative selection, which yielded isolated CD8+ T cells. This sample comprised CD8+ T cells from blood, obtained at baseline. These receptors all stem from a human donor with classical Hodgkin lymphoma.

This clone has just one count. V gene TRBV9 combines with J gene TRBJ2-6; D is unclear. The CDR3 totals 17 residues. Germline V gene lookup returns CDR1 SGDLS and CDR2 YYNGEE. Trimming shortened V by 0 bases and J by 3 bases, and 13 bases separated the two germline ends. The CDR3 here is CASSVDIGDLGANVLTF. The CDR3 region has the DNA TGTGCCAGCAGCGTAGATATTGGAGATCTTGGGGCCAACGTCCTGACTTTC.

This sequence joins TRBV7-9 and TRBJ2-2, with D possibly being TRBD2 (5 bases). V was shortened by 5 bases and J by 6 bases, with 10 bases between the two germline ends. The V gene's germline CDR1 is SEHNR and CDR2 FQNEAQ (reference sequence). This CDR3 has 13 amino acids. In nucleotides, the CDR3 is TGTGCCAGCAGCGTTACTAGTTCCGGGGAGCTGTTTTTT. It translates to CASSVTSSGELFF.

This chain connects TRBV4-2 to TRBJ2-1, with TRBD2 matching over 8 bases. Looked up from germline, CDR1 is LGHNA and CDR2 is YNFKEQ. J gave up 6 bases and V 8 bases, and 12 bases lay outside the gene matches. This CDR3 comprises 15 residues. This CDR3 is CASGLELADLNEQFF. The CDR3 coding sequence is TGTGCCAGCGGTTTAGAACTAGCGGACCTCAATGAGCAGTTCTTC.

The rearrangement uses TRBV9 and TRBJ2-3, with D perhaps matching TRBD2 (5 bases). CDR1 and CDR2 (germline): SGDLS, YYNGEE. V was shortened by 0 bases and J by 1 base, with 12 bases between the two germline ends. The CDR3 covers 16 residues. CDR3 in amino acids: CASSVAGGWGTDTQYF. The CDR3 nucleotides are TGTGCCAGCAGCGTAGCGGGCGGGTGGGGCACAGATACGCAGTATTTT. The full variable domain, in which reference TRBV9 and TRBJ2-3 provide the parts outside the CDR3, is DSGVTQTPKHLITATGQRVTLRCSPRSGDLSVYWYQQSLDQGLQFLIQYYNGEERAKGNILERFSAQQFPDLHSELNLSSLELGDSALYFCASSVAGGWGTDTQYFGPGTRLTVL.

The CDR3 sequence is CASSAGTGDQPQHF. The CDR3 bases are TGTGCCAGCAGCGCGGGGACAGGGGATCAGCCCCAGCATTTT. The chain is built from TRBV7-8 and TRBJ1-5; 10 bases map to TRBD1. Germline V gene sequence: CDR1 SGHVS, CDR2 FQNEAQ. CDR3 length equals 14 residues. V shed 5 bases and J 5 bases; nucleotides not matched to a gene: 3.

V usage is TRBV28 and J usage is TRBJ1-3; D gene ambiguous. Trimming left V 5 bases short and J 1 base short, with 6 bases between. CDR3 length: 13 residues. The germline V gene has CDR1 MDHEN and CDR2 SYDVKM. CDR3 coding DNA: TGTGCCAGCAGTCAGGATTCTGGAAACACCATATATTTT. Protein: CASSQDSGNTIYF.

This chain connects TRBV7-9 to TRBJ1-5, with unresolved D. Trimming removed 1 base from V and 4 bases from J, with 2 bases in between. The germline CDR1 and CDR2 sequences are SEHNR and FQNEAQ (reference sequence). The CDR3 runs 12 residues. CDR3 residues: CASSLGNQPQHF. CDR3 nucleotide sequence: TGTGCCAGCAGCTTAGGAAATCAGCCCCAGCATTTT.

The V and J genes are TRBV6-1 and TRBJ1-4, with D possibly matching TRBD1 (6 bases). V lost 2 bases, J lost 3 bases, and 16 bases lay in between. Germline V gene data show CDR1 as MNHNS and CDR2 as SASEGT. CDR3 length: 17 amino acids. CDR3 protein: CASSEYGGRTANEKLFF. DNA of the CDR3: TGTGCCAGCAGTGAATATGGGGGGCGCACAGCTAATGAAAAACTGTTTTTT.

This chain links TRBV14 with TRBJ1-2; tentatively, D is TRBD1 (5 bases). CDR3 size: 13 residues. Germline CDR1 and CDR2: SGHDN and FVKESK. Trimming pared 0 bases from V and 8 bases from J, leaving 10 bases between. CDR3 DNA sequence: TGTGCCAGCAGCCAAGATATGAGGGGCGGCTACACCTTC. Its protein product is CASSQDMRGGYTF.

V gene TRBV19 combines with J gene TRBJ2-7; no definite D call. V lost 3 bases and J lost 5, with 8 bases in between. This CDR3 region has 12 residues. Germline V gives CDR1 LNHDA, CDR2 SQIVND (reference sequence). The CDR3 here is CASSMLGNEQYF. DNA for the CDR3: TGTGCCAGTAGTATGTTGGGTAACGAGCAGTACTTC. The entire variable domain, with the rest obtained from reference TRBV19 and TRBJ2-7, is as follows: DGGITQSPKYLFRKEGQNVTLSCEQNLNHDAMYWYRQDPGQGLRLIYYSQIVNDFQKGDIAEGYSVSREKKESFPLTVTSAQKNPTAFYLCASSMLGNEQYFGPGTRLTVT.

The chain joins TRBV28 to TRBJ2-6; no definite D call. V lost 3 bases and J lost 0, with 6 bases in between. CDR3 length: 15 amino acids. Germline CDR1 MDHEN, CDR2 SYDVKM. The CDR3 protein is CASSFTFSGANVLTF. CDR3 nucleotides: TGTGCCAGCAGTTTTACTTTCTCTGGGGCCAACGTCCTGACTTTC.

Only one count was recorded for this clone. The chain uses TRBV5-4 and TRBJ2-1; D might be TRBD2 (5 bases). The CDR3 runs to 12 residues. Germline lookup yields CDR1 SGHNT and CDR2 YYREEE (reference sequence). V was pared by 4 bases and J by 9 bases, with 11 bases between. CDR3 nucleotides: TGTGCCAGCAGCCTACTAGATACTGAGCAGTTCTTC. Its protein product is CASSLLDTEQFF.

The gene calls are TRBV28 and TRBJ1-5, with 7 bases fitting TRBD1. J was trimmed by 5 bases and V by 3 bases; bases with no gene match: 7. This CDR3 comprises 15 residues. Germline CDR1 and CDR2: MDHEN and SYDVKM. The CDR3, as DNA: TGTGCCAGCAGTTTTGAGGGGGCGTTCTATCAGCCCCAGCATTTT. This translates into CASSFEGAFYQPQHF.

The chain employs TRBV10-3 and TRBJ2-7; the D gene is possibly TRBD2 (6 bases). The germline CDR1 and CDR2 sequences are ENHRY and SYGVKD. Trimming shortened V by 3 bases and J by 7 bases, and 10 bases separated the two germline ends. The CDR3 length is 12 residues. This chain's CDR3 is CAISDREEEQYF. CDR3 coding DNA: TGTGCCATCAGTGACAGGGAGGAGGAGCAGTACTTC.

Only one count was recorded for this clone. The chain links TRBV9 to TRBJ1-2; 7 bases match TRBD1. Germline values: CDR1 SGDLS, CDR2 YYNGEE. V dropped 2 bases and J dropped 4; count of bases not matched to a gene: 14. CDR3 length: 17 amino acids. CDR3 sequence reads: CASSVGLQGPNPYGYTF. In DNA, the CDR3 is TGTGCCAGCAGCGTCGGTTTACAGGGGCCTAACCCCTATGGCTACACCTTC.

This clone was observed once. The chain joins TRBV28 to TRBJ2-5; D is perhaps TRBD2 (5 bases). Trimming removed 1 base at V and 4 bases at J, with 10 bases between. The CDR3 has 14 residues. Per germline, CDR1 MDHEN and CDR2 SYDVKM. This CDR3 is CASSLSRGRETQYF. CDR3 sequence (DNA): TGTGCCAGCAGTTTATCACGAGGGAGAGAGACCCAGTACTTC.

The chain carries TRBV28 and TRBJ2-1; D is uncertain. The CDR3 loop spans 12 amino acids. Deletions cut 5 bases from V and 8 bases from J, with 10 bases between. Germline CDR1 MDHEN, CDR2 SYDVKM. For the CDR3, the DNA is TGTGCCAGCAGTCTATATGGACATGAGCAGTTCTTC. This translates into CASSLYGHEQFF.

The V call is TRBV9, the J call TRBJ2-2, with 9 bases aligning to TRBD1. Germline CDR1 is SGDLS and CDR2 is YYNGEE. CDR3 length equals 15 residues. Trimming took 2 bases from V and 4 from J; bases not matched to a gene: 3. CDR3 protein: CASSVRTGVTGELFF. The CDR3 DNA follows: TGTGCCAGCAGCGTTCGGACAGGGGTCACCGGGGAGCTGTTTTTT. The entire variable domain, with the rest obtained from reference TRBV9 and TRBJ2-2, is as follows: DSGVTQTPKHLITATGQRVTLRCSPRSGDLSVYWYQQSLDQGLQFLIQYYNGEERAKGNILERFSAQQFPDLHSELNLSSLELGDSALYFCASSVRTGVTGELFFGEGSRLTVL.

This clone was seen a single time. The chain has TRBV27 and TRBJ1-1; no reliable D call. The CDR3 consists of 13 residues. Trimming removed 2 bases at V and 8 bases at J, with 12 bases between. From germline, CDR1 is MNHEY and CDR2 SMNVEV (reference sequence). The CDR3 loop reads CASSLPPAGEAFF. As DNA, the CDR3 is TGTGCCAGCAGTTTACCCCCGGCAGGAGAAGCTTTCTTT.

This chain uses TRBV9 with TRBJ1-4; D remains ambiguous. The V end was cut by 2 bases, the J end by 8 bases, with 13 bases between. This CDR3 has 14 residues. Germline CDR1 and CDR2: SGDLS and YYNGEE. CDR3 nucleotide sequence: TGTGCCAGCAGCGTCGGACGGGTAGGCGAAAAACTGTTTTTT. It specifies CASSVGRVGEKLFF.

The chain couples TRBV6-1 to TRBJ1-1, with no clear D. From germline, CDR1 is MNHNS and CDR2 SASEGT. This CDR3 comprises 15 residues. V lost 2 bases, J lost 0 bases, and 10 bases lay in between. The CDR3 spells CASSENLGVNTEAFF. The CDR3 DNA is TGTGCCAGCAGTGAAAACCTGGGAGTGAACACTGAAGCTTTCTTT.

This chain uses TRBV28 with TRBJ2-5; TRBD2 matches 12 bases. V was clipped by 7 bases and J by 3 bases; unmatched bases: 3. CDR1 is MDHEN, CDR2 SYDVKM, per germline. The CDR3 consists of 14 residues. CDR3 DNA: TGTGCCAGCATCAGGACTAGCGGGGAAGAGACCCAGTACTTC. This translates into CASIRTSGEETQYF. Full variable domain (rest looked up from reference TRBV28 and TRBJ2-5): DVKVTQSSRYLVKRTGEKVFLECVQDMDHENMFWYRQDPGLGLRLIYFSYDVKMKEKGDIPEGYSVSREKKERFSLILESASTNQTSMYLCASIRTSGEETQYFGPGTRLLVL.

The chain joins TRBV30 to TRBJ1-5, with D uncertain. Germline CDR1 reads GTSNPN; CDR2 reads SVGIG (reference sequence). The V end was cut by 3 bases, the J end by 2 bases, with 8 bases between. The CDR3 is made up of 13 amino acids. The CDR3: CAWSSLGNQPQHF. The CDR3 region has the DNA TGTGCCTGGAGCAGTCTTGGCAATCAGCCCCAGCATTTT.

The chain recombines TRBV6-5 with TRBJ2-2, with a possible D match to TRBD2 (6 bases). Trimming removed 5 bases at V and 3 bases at J, with 13 bases between. The CDR3 sequence is 15 residues long. Germline CDR1 is MNHEY and CDR2 is SVGAGI. The DNA of the CDR3 is TGTGCCAGCAGTCATCCCGGGGAGGACACCGGGGAGCTGTTTTTT. Translation: CASSHPGEDTGELFF.

J is TRBJ1-2 and V is TRBV28; the D gene is possibly TRBD1 (5 bases). The CDR3 spans 13 residues. The V and J ends lost 3 bases and 6 bases respectively, with 11 bases between them. Germline CDR1 MDHEN, CDR2 SYDVKM. As DNA, the CDR3 is TGTGCCAGCAGTTTGGGACGGTCGAATGGCTACACCTTC. This sequence encodes CASSLGRSNGYTF.

This chain links TRBV7-9 with TRBJ2-7; D possibly corresponds to TRBD1 (6 bases). Trimming took off 3 bases at V and 5 bases at J, with 11 bases between the two ends. Germline V gene sequence: CDR1 SEHNR, CDR2 FQNEAQ (reference sequence). This CDR3 contains 13 residues. This CDR3 is CASSFSGAHEQYF. The CDR3 DNA follows: TGTGCCAGCAGCTTTTCAGGGGCCCACGAGCAGTACTTC.

The V gene is TRBV7-6, the J gene TRBJ2-2; D remains unclear. This CDR3 spans 13 amino acids. Germline values: CDR1 SGHVS, CDR2 FNYEAQ. With 2 bases removed from V and 5 bases from J, the gap between germline ends came to 6 bases. In nucleotides, the CDR3 is TGTGCCAGCAGCTTATTAGAGACCGGGGAGCTGTTTTTT. It encodes CASSLLETGELFF.

The V call is TRBV5-1, the J call TRBJ1-2; D may be TRBD1 (6 bases). The CDR3 has 17 residues. Germline V lookup: CDR1 SGHRS, CDR2 YFSETQ. Trimming left V 1 base short and J 9 bases short, with 25 bases between. The CDR3 DNA reads TGCGCCAGCAGCTTGTTTAGACTCCGCCAGGACAGAAGAAGCTACACCTTC. The encoded protein is CASSLFRLRQDRRSYTF.

The sample holds one count of this clone. This chain connects TRBV2 to TRBJ2-3, with TRBD2 matching 13 bases. This CDR3 comprises 18 residues. Germline CDR1 and CDR2: SNHLY and FYNNEI. V shed 1 base and J 4 bases; nucleotides not matched to a gene: 8. CDR3 residues: CASSEGTSGRGYADTQYF. CDR3 bases: TGTGCCAGCAGTGAAGGGACTAGCGGGAGAGGGTATGCAGATACGCAGTATTTT.

This rearrangement joins TRBV29-1 to TRBJ1-2; no definite D call. V was clipped by 7 bases and J by 2 bases, with 14 bases between them. The CDR3 sequence is 13 residues long. CDR1 is SQVTM and CDR2 is ANQGSEA in the germline V gene. CDR3 in amino acids: CSARGQGNYGYTF. CDR3 nucleotides: TGCAGCGCCCGCGGTCAAGGGAACTATGGCTACACCTTC.

The gene calls are TRBV15 and TRBJ2-3; 8 nucleotides match TRBD2. V was pared by 0 bases and J by 4 bases, with 9 bases of the junction left unmatched. The CDR3 is 17 residues long. Germline CDR1 is LNHNV and CDR2 is YYDKDF (reference sequence). The CDR3 loop reads CATSRDRREATADTQYF. CDR3 coding DNA: TGTGCCACCAGCAGAGATCGGCGGGAGGCCACCGCAGATACGCAGTATTTT.

The CDR3 reads CASSEAPYNEQFF. For the CDR3, the DNA is TGTGCCAGCAGTGAAGCGCCTTACAATGAGCAGTTCTTC. The genes are TRBV2 and TRBJ2-1; D not certain. V was trimmed by 0 bases and J by 4 bases, leaving 4 bases between them. The CDR3 sequence is 13 residues long. Germline V gives CDR1 SNHLY, CDR2 FYNNEI.